This T cell receptor beta chain was recorded in a study of T cell clonotyping in hematopoietic cell transplantation (dated by TCRdb to the early 2020s). About the full investigation: A total of 130 to 150 blood samples were gathered in the study from roughly 40 consecutive transplant recipients along with their related donors. Patient recruitment ran from 2015 to January 2017, and follow-up continued until late 2020 or death. The research as a whole found: Broader posttransplant TCR repertoire diversity was predicted by donor and pretransplant recipient Inverse Simpson Index values. Just a small fraction of recipient repertoires overlapped with donor repertoires, and more than 95% appeared de novo at the given depth. After transplant, TCR diversity in recipients dropped, and pathologically expanded clonotypes increased progressively from day 30 to day 180. The sample size was limited, and because cells were not sorted, the contributions of CD4 and CD8 repertoires could not be separated.

Blood samples for TCR beta sequencing were provided by related transplant donors. Nuclei Lysis Solution was used to extract genomic DNA from fresh or cryopreserved unfractionated peripheral blood mononuclear cells. From the cysteine through the phenylalanine, the CDR3 covers 16 amino acids. The retained sequence is limited to the CDR3, 48 bases, with the frame set at the first base. Sequences SGDLS (CDR1) and YYNGEE (CDR2) are obtained from the germline V gene. Relative to germline, V is 4 bases shorter and J is 4 bases shorter, with 18 bases between their ends. The immunoSEQ assay, a bias-controlled multiplex PCR with V- and J-specific primers, was used to amplify TCR beta CDR3 regions from genomic DNA. In a second PCR step, the CDR3 amplicons were tagged with a proprietary barcode plus Illumina adapter sequences. An Illumina MiSeq instrument was used for sequencing of the CDR3 libraries. Turning to the authors' computational methods: Export and quality control were handled in immunoSEQ Analyzer 3.0, while downstream analyses relied on R Bioconductor and Immunarch. Repertoire metrics were calculated using only productive rearrangements within the normalized downsampled data set. Clonotypes larger than 5 templates in the normalized cohort were defined as pathologically expanded. The Inverse Simpson Index served as the measure of repertoire diversity. The non-normalized data set was used for CMV-specificity analyses so that all clonotypes could be captured. In TCRdb, the immuneACCESS table is reduced to in-frame sequences with V and J assigned. These tables do not hold every clone; where another copy was compared, an unresolved V gene accounts for under half, and the others remain unexplained. D and trimming come from the DNA, and the V and J calls and clone size come from that table. This sample lists roughly 13,000 clones; roughly 90% were detected once. The ten largest clones take up 1.2% of the sample.

As for this clone: Its antigen is currently not known. No base quality information exists; no much larger clone differs at one position.

The V and J genes are TRBV9 and TRBJ2-1; TRBD1 is a possible D gene, resting on 5 matching bases. The TCR originated in a man aged 25 to 45 in good health. Some clones in this sample may be carry-over from other donors' samples. The sequencing input was peripheral blood mononuclear cells. CDR3 reads: CASSFTRGFGYNEQFF. The DNA sequence is given as TGTGCCAGCAGCTTTACAAGGGGATTCGGGTACAATGAGCAGTTCTTC.